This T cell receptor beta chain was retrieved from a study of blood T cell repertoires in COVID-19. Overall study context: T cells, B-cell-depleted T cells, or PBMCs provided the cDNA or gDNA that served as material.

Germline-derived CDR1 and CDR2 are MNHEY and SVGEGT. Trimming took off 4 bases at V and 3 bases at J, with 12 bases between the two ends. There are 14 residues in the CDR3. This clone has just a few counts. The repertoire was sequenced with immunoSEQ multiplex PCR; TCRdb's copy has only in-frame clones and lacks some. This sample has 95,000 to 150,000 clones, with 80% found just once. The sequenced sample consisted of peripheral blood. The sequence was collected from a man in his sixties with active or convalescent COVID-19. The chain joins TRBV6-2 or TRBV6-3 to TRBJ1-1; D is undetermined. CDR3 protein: CASSSSNGYTEAFF. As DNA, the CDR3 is TGTGCCAGCAGTTCGTCGAACGGGTACACTGAAGCTTTCTTT.